The 8 T cell receptor beta chains in this list originate from one sample, sequenced in a study of T cell repertoires in cytomegalovirus infection. MiXCR, applied by TCRdb to the reads, yields one record per CDR3 protein. The sample has about 320,000 distinct CDR3 sequences, 8% to 9.5% seen once; the top ten hold 4.3%. The sequencing sample was made of PBMCs. The receptors were sampled from a human donor in good health (CMV status not recorded). Some clones in this sample may be carry-over from other donors' samples.

This clonotype has a handful of counts. The rearrangement joins TRBV28 to TRBJ2-5; no firm D call. Trimming removed 4 bases at V and 4 bases at J, with 19 bases between. From germline, CDR1 is MDHEN and CDR2 SYDVKM. The CDR3 runs to 16 residues. The CDR3 is CASSSLPRLDSETQYF. The CDR3, as DNA: TGTGCCAGCAGTTCCCTTCCACGGTTGGATTCAGAGACCCAGTACTTC.

The chain is built from TRBV7-8 and TRBJ2-4; D is possibly TRBD2 (6 bases). Trimming pared 6 bases from V and 0 bases from J, leaving 9 bases between. This CDR3 has 14 amino acids. Germline values: CDR1 SGHVS, CDR2 FQNEAQ. The DNA of the CDR3 is TGTGCCAGCAGGGAGGAGGGAGCCAAAAACATTCAGTACTTC. Amino acid sequence: CASREEGAKNIQYF.

This clonotype was recorded a few times. J is TRBJ1-6 and V is TRBV28, with a tentative D call TRBD1 (6 bases). Per the germline V gene, CDR1 is MDHEN and CDR2 is SYDVKM. This CDR3 contains 15 residues. V shed 3 bases and J shed 8 bases, with 14 bases lying between them. CDR3 nucleotide sequence: TGTGCCAGCAGTTTGGGGGCCAGGGTGGATTCACCCCTCCACTTT. It encodes CASSLGARVDSPLHF.

This chain joins TRBV28 and TRBJ2-7; D is unresolved. V lost 6 bases to trimming and J lost 7 bases, with 13 bases between them. Germline V gene sequence: CDR1 MDHEN, CDR2 SYDVKM. This CDR3 comprises 12 residues. The DNA of the CDR3 is TGTGCCAGCAGCCCAGTAGAGAGGGAGCAGTACTTC. The encoded protein is CASSPVEREQYF.

V is TRBV4-3 and J is TRBJ2-7; 8 bases are shared with TRBD1. V lost 0 bases, J lost 2 bases, and 3 bases stayed unmatched. Germline CDR1 LGHNA, CDR2 YSLEER. This CDR3 comprises 15 residues. The CDR3 here is CASSQDRDRTYEQYF. The CDR3 DNA reads as TGCGCCAGCAGCCAAGACCGGGACAGGACCTACGAGCAGTACTTC.

The chain links TRBV6-1 to TRBJ2-7; maybe TRBD2 (5 bases). This CDR3 has 15 amino acids. Per the germline V gene, CDR1 is MNHNS and CDR2 is SASEGT. The V end lost 6 bases, the J end lost 3 bases, and 18 bases lay between the germline ends. CDR3 bases: TGTGCCAGCAGGCCCTCGGGGTCGGGGAACTACGAGCAGTACTTC. This codes for CASRPSGSGNYEQYF.

Ten or more counts support this clonotype. The chain employs TRBV7-2 and TRBJ1-1; 9 bases line up with TRBD1. The germline V gene has CDR1 SGHTA and CDR2 FQGNSA. This CDR3 is built from 15 residues. With 5 bases clipped from V and 11 bases from J, the junction kept 15 bases outside the gene matches. The CDR3 region is CASSKQFGQGRVAFF. For the CDR3, the DNA is TGTGCCAGCAGCAAACAATTCGGACAGGGGAGGGTCGCTTTCTTT.

This clonotype was observed at least ten times. The CDR3 DNA follows: TGCAGCGTCGAACCCCCTCAAAGTGCTAGCACAGATACGCAGTATTTT. Residues: CSVEPPQSASTDTQYF. The V and J genes are TRBV29-1 and TRBJ2-3; D call uncertain. Trimming removed 6 bases at V and 0 bases at J, with 19 bases between. Germline assignment: CDR1 SQVTM and CDR2 ANQGSEA. The CDR3 has 16 amino acids.